This T cell receptor (beta chain) was found in a study of post-analysis software for immune sequencing data. The study, taken as a whole, reports: TRBV segments more frequent in patients than in controls numbered five and included TRBV5-6, TRBV5-1 and TRBV20-1. Those with multiple sclerosis, the patient group, showed significantly lower normalized Chao1 diversity than controls.

TCR beta libraries were prepared from cDNA with unique molecular identifiers. TCRdb used MiXCR to reprocess the PCR reads, holding one entry per CDR3 protein. Seen here are 400,000 to 500,000 distinct CDR3 sequences, about 40% observed once, and the top ten hold approximately 7.1%. Per germline, CDR1 SGDLS and CDR2 YYNGEE. The CDR3 spans 15 residues. With V trimmed by 0 bases and J by 2 bases, 5 bases remained unmatched. The sample holds a few counts of this clonotype. The antigen remains unidentified. Sequenced material: blood. This chain connects TRBV9 to TRBJ2-7, with TRBD1 matching 7 bases. This receptor was identified in a girl under 10 years old with multiple sclerosis. For the CDR3, the DNA is TGTGCCAGCAGCGTAGCTTCGGGACAGACCTACGAGCAGTACTTC. Protein product: CASSVASGQTYEQYF.